The present TCR beta chain was sequenced within a study of cytomegalovirus exposure and HLA in healthy donors (TCRdb year 2017). In terms of the full investigation: According to an earlier analysis of a few hundred of the donors, about 179 million T cells yielded over 100 million unique TCR beta sequences and 250 to 350 Gb of sequence data. An early release covering about 600 HLA-typed donors comprised approximately 300 gigabases of sequencing data and roughly 86 million unique TCR sequences. Among the roughly 400 genotyped donors, around 81% belonged to the genetic ancestry cluster associated with self-reported Caucasian donors. The aim of the study was to test whether cataloging public T cell receptors could identify signatures of past pathogen exposure. The T cell repertoires of 666 subjects were profiled by immunosequencing and related to cytomegalovirus serostatus. Along with the 666-subject first cohort, a separate validation cohort of about 110 different subjects was used. High-throughput TCR immunosequencing, statistical association of individual TCRs with disease status, and machine learning were combined to predict cytomegalovirus infection status. To study patterns of TCR occurrence, a later analysis re-analyzed previously published TCR beta repertoires from several hundred donors and added high-resolution HLA genotyping. Rather than drawing on any new phenotypic data, the later analysis identified candidate immune exposures from TCR beta sequences and the way those sequences occurred across donors. In an earlier analysis of over 550 of the donors, high-throughput TCR beta sequencing was used to judge whether each TCR beta V gene segment behaved as functional or pseudogenic. Donor age, sex, ethnicity and CMV serostatus were compiled together with the repertoire data. In a later genetic analysis, genome-wide SNP genotypes for about three fifths of the 666 donors were used, and that subset was treated as a discovery cohort. Every repertoire in the discovery cohort had been generated on one and the same sequencing platform. HLA typing covered class I and class II loci at four-digit resolution. The number of typed donors differed by locus: about 629-640 for A, B, C, DRB1 and DQB1; approximately 520 for DQA1; some 590 for DPA1; and about 450 for DPB1. Roughly 5 DR-DQ haplotypes were treated as single units for association and clustering because of strong linkage in the cohort. Among 398 genotyped donors of the cohort, an average of 235,054 unique TCR beta nucleotide sequences were sequenced per donor, about a sixth of them non-productive.

In this sample, this clone turned up a few times. Its specific antigen is unknown. No much larger clonotype is one base removed from it; base qualities were not supplied. The CDR3 runs 13 residues from the cysteine to the phenylalanine. CDR3 DNA is the only sequence kept; it has 39 bases, read in frame from the first base. Per the germline V gene, SNHLY is the CDR1 and FYNNEI is the CDR2. Ends trimmed: V by 6 bases, J by 7 bases; bases unmatched to a gene: 3. The cohort was made up of about 670 healthy bone marrow donors. Cohort members were all nominally healthy when sampled, although unrecorded immune exposures were likely present. The donor was CMV seronegative and was included in the group of 352 seronegative cohort members. Every donor gave a peripheral blood sample, and the peripheral blood mononuclear cells from that sample were used for TCR beta sequencing. Genomic DNA was extracted from the blood cell samples with the Qiagen DNeasy Blood Extraction Kit.

Overall study results and their limits: The only immune exposure information available for the cohort was CMV serostatus. About 17 rarely observed V segments, including chromosome 9 orphons, were excluded from the earlier analysis of about 500 of the donors because counts were too low. According to the authors, the approach could potentially be generalized to other disease states and immunological phenotypes. According to a later analysis, parvovirus B19, influenza, CMV and Epstein-Barr virus appeared linked to several top co-occurrence clusters. The presence/absence analyses assumed that sequencing depth was roughly uniform across donors, and that assumption may not be true. Because some donors lacked HLA typing at each locus, the association tests relied only on the typed subset. A cluster of highly shared sequence variants was judged likely to be a technical artifact of the sequencing pipeline. Broadly in line with IMGT annotations, most TCR beta V segments showed up in productive rearrangements about 90% or about 30% of the time in an earlier analysis of several hundred of the donors. In vitro tests confirmed that a few of the cytomegalovirus-associated TCR beta chains recognize cytomegalovirus antigens. In both the original and validation cohorts, the classifier was reported to diagnose cytomegalovirus status with high specificity and sensitivity. The cohort was sequenced for TCR beta chains only, and without alpha or paired-chain data the features that could be detected were limited. In a later analysis, the rate of TCR association differed among HLA loci, with DRB1 alleles having the most associated TCRs and HLA-C alleles having the fewest. Strong co-occurrence of HLA alleles, especially DR and DQ, made assigning TCR associations to individual alleles difficult. A later genetic analysis reported fewer N-insertions in productive TCRs among donors in an Asian-associated ancestry cluster than the roughly 720-donor mean. Compared with equally common non-associated chains, HLA-associated TCR beta chains in a later analysis were more clonally expanded and had lower generation probabilities. The 87-base-pair reads could not distinguish some IMGT-functional V segments, including TRBV6-2 and TRBV6-3, so those segments were excluded. Most TCR sequences were seen in very few donors, while some public TCRs were found in many individuals. A later analysis associated about 16,000 TCR beta sequences with specific HLA alleles at a false discovery rate of 0.05. A further reported finding was that TCR beta sequences accurately predicted the HLA-A and HLA-B alleles for most subjects in the first cohort. A later analysis found that most CMV-associated TCR beta chains appeared HLA-restricted, with HLA associations seemingly driven largely by CMV exposure. In the study, 150 to 200 TCR beta chains were listed as associated with cytomegalovirus. Linkage disequilibrium might explain the correlated functional status among segregating V segments, but an unknown experimental factor could not be excluded. In a later genetic analysis, a missense DCLRE1C variant was associated with V-gene and J-gene trimming of TCR beta chains, and the association was replicated in an independent cohort.

The library was produced with the immunoSEQ multiplex PCR assay. For the multiplex PCR, a mixture combining 60 forward primers for TCR Vbeta segments and 13 reverse primers for TCR Jbeta segments was used. The CDR3 region of rearranged TCR beta genes was amplified from genomic DNA with a multiplex PCR assay. The Illumina HiSeq System was used to sequence the amplified TCR beta libraries as 87-base-pair reads. The paper's data handling went like this. Across the 666 repertoires, a later analysis counted 75 million to 90 million unique TCR beta chains, roughly 11 million of which were shared by at least two donors. To remove PCR and sequencing errors, raw reads were error-corrected and collapsed into unique sequences using a nearest-neighbor algorithm that merged closely related sequences. To assign V, D and J gene segments, CDR3 sequences were aligned to IMGT reference sequences. Each retained sequence needed at least a six-nucleotide match to both a V gene segment and a J gene segment. A rearrangement counted as productive if the CDR3 had no stop codons and remained in frame with V and J, and every other rearrangement counted as non-productive. CDR3 was defined by IMGT convention, running from the second conserved V-encoded cysteine to the conserved J-encoded phenylalanine. The earlier analysis of about 530 of the donors excluded any sequence lacking an unambiguous match to a single V gene segment. In an earlier analysis of roughly 500 of the donors, V segments were called functional above 56.7% productive rearrangements and were called segregating when the between-donor standard deviation exceeded 5%. A statistical classification framework was built for diagnosing cytomegalovirus status from the catalog of TCR beta chain sequences. A later analysis assigned V and J genes by comparing TCR nucleotide sequences with IMGT/GENE-DB human TR gene sequences. Using the TCRdist pipeline, a later analysis assigned CDR3 sequences along with most-parsimonious VDJ recombination scenarios. A later analysis defined each TCR beta chain by its CDR3 amino acid sequence plus V-gene family, and excluded reads lacking a unique V-gene family. A later analysis removed 450 to 600 highly shared, low-generation-probability nucleotide sequences to deal with suspected cross-contamination and a sequencing artifact. For each public chain, a later analysis derived a clonal expansion index from normalized ranks of inferred template counts within each repertoire. A later analysis computed generation probabilities with a VDJ recombination model fitted to out-of-frame rearrangements, and checked the results against IGoR. Hypergeometric tests were used in a later analysis to score TCR-TCR, TCR-HLA and TCR-CMV co-occurrence, with a repertoire-size bias correction applied to the TCR pairs. To estimate false discovery rates, a later analysis permuted the HLA or CMV assignments 20 times. In a later analysis, co-occurring TCRs were grouped using DBSCAN, and TCRdist sequence similarity was added for clustering within HLA-allele-positive subsets. For co-occurrence clustering, repertoires with fewer than 30,000 or more than 120,000 public chains were excluded, along with about five repertoires with anomalous nucleotide sharing. TCRdb re-hosts the immuneACCESS table, in-frame sequences only. Its copies lack some clones; in the studies checked, an unresolved V gene accounts for under half of them, and the cause for the rest is not known. V and J calls and clone size follow that table, whereas D and trimming were derived from the DNA. The table for this sample lists some 190,000 clones; around 80% of them were counted only once. The ten largest clones represent roughly 1.4% of the sample.

The V gene is TRBV2 and the J gene is TRBJ1-4; TRBD1 fits 9 bases in the junction. What was sequenced was PBMCs. The origin of this receptor is a man in his forties in good health and CMV-seronegative. The CDR3 sequence is CASRDRGVEKLFF. Here is the DNA: TGTGCCAGCAGGGACAGGGGCGTTGAAAAACTGTTTTTT.